This entry is about one TCR beta chain. This sample stems from a study of blood T cell repertoires in COVID-19. The overall study: Spain, Italy and the United States supplied samples that represented acute and convalescent COVID-19. PBMCs, B-cell-depleted T cells, or T cells provided the cDNA or gDNA that made up the material.

Original processing notes: Amplifying reference gene primers gave estimates of nucleated cell counts. The data were produced by immunoSEQ multiplex PCR, yet TCRdb's version contains in-frame clones alone and is incomplete. V and J calls and clone size are copied from that table; D and trimming were computed from the DNA. This repertoire shows over 250,000 clones, roughly 90% found once; its top ten account for less than 2.5%. This receptor was identified in a man aged 50-60 years with acute or convalescent COVID-19. Sequencing was performed on peripheral blood.

CDR3 coding DNA: TGTGCCTCAGCGGGGGCAAGTACAGATACGCAGTATTTT. As protein: CASAGASTDTQYF. The J gene is TRBJ2-3, the V gene TRBV30; 8 nucleotides agree with TRBD2. V dropped 7 bases and J dropped 3; count of bases not matched to a gene: 6. The CDR3 has 13 amino acids. CDR1 GTSNPN and CDR2 SVGIG come from the germline V gene (reference sequence).